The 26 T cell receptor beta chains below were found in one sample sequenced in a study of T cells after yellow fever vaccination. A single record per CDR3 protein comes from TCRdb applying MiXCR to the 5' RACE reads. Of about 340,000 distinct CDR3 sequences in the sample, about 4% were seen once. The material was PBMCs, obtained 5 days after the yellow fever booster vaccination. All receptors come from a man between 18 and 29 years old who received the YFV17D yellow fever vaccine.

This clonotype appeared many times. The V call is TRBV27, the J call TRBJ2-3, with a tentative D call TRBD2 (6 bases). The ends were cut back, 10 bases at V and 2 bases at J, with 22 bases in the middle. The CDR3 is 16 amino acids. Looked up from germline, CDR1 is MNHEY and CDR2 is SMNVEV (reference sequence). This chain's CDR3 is CATSPTTAGSTDTQYF. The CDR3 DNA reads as TGTGCCACCTCCCCCACTACCGCGGGGTCCACAGATACGCAGTATTTT.

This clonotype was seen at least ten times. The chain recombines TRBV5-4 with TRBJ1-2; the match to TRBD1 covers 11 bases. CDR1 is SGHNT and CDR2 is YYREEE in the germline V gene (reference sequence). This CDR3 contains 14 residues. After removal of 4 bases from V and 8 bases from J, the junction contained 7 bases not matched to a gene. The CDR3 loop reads CASSKDRGQGGYTF. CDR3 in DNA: TGTGCCAGCAGCAAGGACAGGGGGCAAGGAGGCTACACCTTC. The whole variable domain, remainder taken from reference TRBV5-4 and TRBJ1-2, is ETGVTQSPTHLIKTRGQQVTLRCSSQSGHNTVSWYQQALGQGPQFIFQYYREEENGRGNFPPRFSGLQFPNYSSELNVNALELDDSALYLCASSKDRGQGGYTFGSGTRLTVV.

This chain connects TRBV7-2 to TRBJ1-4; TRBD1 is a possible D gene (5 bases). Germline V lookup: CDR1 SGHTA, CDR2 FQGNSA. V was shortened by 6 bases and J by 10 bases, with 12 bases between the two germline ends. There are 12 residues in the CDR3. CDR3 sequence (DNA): TGTGCCAGCAGTTTTGGGGGGAGAAAACTGTTTTTT. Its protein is CASSFGGRKLFF.

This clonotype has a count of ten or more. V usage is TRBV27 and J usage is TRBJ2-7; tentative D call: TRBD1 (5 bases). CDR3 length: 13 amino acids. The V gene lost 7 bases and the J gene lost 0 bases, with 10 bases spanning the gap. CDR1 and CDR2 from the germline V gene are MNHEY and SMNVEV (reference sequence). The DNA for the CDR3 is TGTGCCAGCAACCAGGGCAGCTCCTACGAGCAGTACTTC. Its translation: CASNQGSSYEQYF.

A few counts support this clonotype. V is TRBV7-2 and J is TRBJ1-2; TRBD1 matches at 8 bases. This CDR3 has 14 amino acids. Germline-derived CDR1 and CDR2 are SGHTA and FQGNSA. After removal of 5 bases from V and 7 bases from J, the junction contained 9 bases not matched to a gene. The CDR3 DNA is TGTGCCAGCAGCCTCACAGGACAGGGCTCTGGCTACACCTTC. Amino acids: CASSLTGQGSGYTF.

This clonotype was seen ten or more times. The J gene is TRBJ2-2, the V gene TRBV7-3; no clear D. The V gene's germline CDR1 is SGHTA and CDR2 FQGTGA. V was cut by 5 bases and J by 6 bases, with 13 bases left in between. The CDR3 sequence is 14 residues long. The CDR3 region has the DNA TGTGCCAGCAGCCCCAACATGGGCCCCGGGGAGCTGTTTTTT. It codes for CASSPNMGPGELFF.

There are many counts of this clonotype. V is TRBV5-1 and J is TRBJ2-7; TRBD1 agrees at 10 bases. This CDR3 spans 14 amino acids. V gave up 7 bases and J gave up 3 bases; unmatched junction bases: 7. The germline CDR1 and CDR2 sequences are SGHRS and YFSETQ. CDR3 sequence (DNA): TGCGCCAGCCGGGGGACAGGGGTCAGCTACGAGCAGTACTTC. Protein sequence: CASRGTGVSYEQYF.

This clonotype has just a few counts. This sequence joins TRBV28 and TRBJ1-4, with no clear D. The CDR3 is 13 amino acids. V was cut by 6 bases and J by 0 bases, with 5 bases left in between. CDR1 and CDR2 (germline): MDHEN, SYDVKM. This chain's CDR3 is CASSPPTNEKLFF. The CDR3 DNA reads TGTGCCAGCAGCCCCCCAACTAATGAAAAACTGTTTTTT.

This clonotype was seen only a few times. CDR3 nucleotides: TGCGCCAGCAGCCAAGGGGCCCGGGACAGCTTCACAGATACGCAGTATTTT. Its protein product is CASSQGARDSFTDTQYF. V gene TRBV4-3 combines with J gene TRBJ2-3, with TRBD1 matching over 7 bases. The CDR3 consists of 17 residues. V shed 1 base and J 2 bases; nucleotides not matched to a gene: 9. Germline V gene data show CDR1 as LGHNA and CDR2 as YSLEER.

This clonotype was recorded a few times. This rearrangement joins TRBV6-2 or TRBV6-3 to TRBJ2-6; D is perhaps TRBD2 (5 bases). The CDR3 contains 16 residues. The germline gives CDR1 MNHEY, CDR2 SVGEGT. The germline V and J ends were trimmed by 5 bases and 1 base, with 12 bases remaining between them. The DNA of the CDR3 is TGTGCCAGCAGTCCCGAAAGAGGGTCTGGGGCCAACGTCCTGACTTTC. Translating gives CASSPERGSGANVLTF.

CDR3 DNA sequence: TGTGCCAGCAGACTGGGTGGGCTAGCGGACACCGGGGAGCTGTTTTTT. It is translated as CASRLGGLADTGELFF. This chain links TRBV6-2 or TRBV6-3 with TRBJ2-2, with 7 positions matching TRBD2. V was pared by 6 bases and J by 3 bases, with 10 bases of the junction left unmatched. Germline V gene data show CDR1 as MNHEY and CDR2 as SVGEGT. The CDR3 is 16 residues long.

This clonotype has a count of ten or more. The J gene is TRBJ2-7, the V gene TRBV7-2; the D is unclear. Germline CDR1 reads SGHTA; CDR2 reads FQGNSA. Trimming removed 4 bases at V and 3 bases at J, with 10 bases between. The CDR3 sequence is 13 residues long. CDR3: CASSSPGVYEQYF. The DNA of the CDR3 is TGTGCCAGCAGCTCGCCGGGCGTCTACGAGCAGTACTTC.

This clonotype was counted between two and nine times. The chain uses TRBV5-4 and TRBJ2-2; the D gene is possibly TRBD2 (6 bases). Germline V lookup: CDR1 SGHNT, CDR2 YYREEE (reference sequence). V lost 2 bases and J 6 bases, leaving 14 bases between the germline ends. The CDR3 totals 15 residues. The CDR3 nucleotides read TGTGCCAGCAGCTTTTCCGGGGGTGGAGCCGGGGAGCTGTTTTTT. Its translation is CASSFSGGGAGELFF.

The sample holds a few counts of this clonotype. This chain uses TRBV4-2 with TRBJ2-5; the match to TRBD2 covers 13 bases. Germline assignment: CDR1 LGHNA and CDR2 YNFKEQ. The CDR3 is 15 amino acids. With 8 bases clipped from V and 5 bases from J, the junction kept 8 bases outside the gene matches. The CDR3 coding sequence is TGTGCCAGCGGACGGACTAGCGGGGGTGGGGAGACCCAGTACTTC. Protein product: CASGRTSGGGETQYF.

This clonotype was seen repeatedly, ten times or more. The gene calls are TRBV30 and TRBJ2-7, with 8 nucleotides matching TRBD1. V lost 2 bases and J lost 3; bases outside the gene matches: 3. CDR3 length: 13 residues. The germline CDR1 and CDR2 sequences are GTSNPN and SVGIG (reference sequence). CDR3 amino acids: CAWSPGQGYEQYF. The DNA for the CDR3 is TGTGCCTGGAGTCCCGGACAGGGCTACGAGCAGTACTTC.

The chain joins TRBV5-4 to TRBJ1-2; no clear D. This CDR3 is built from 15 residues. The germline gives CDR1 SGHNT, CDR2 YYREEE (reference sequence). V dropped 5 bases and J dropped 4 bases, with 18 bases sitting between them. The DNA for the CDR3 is TGTGCCAGCAGTAACTTCAACGGAAGGGTCTATGGCTACACCTTC. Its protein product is CASSNFNGRVYGYTF. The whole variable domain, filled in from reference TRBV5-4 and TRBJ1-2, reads ETGVTQSPTHLIKTRGQQVTLRCSSQSGHNTVSWYQQALGQGPQFIFQYYREEENGRGNFPPRFSGLQFPNYSSELNVNALELDDSALYLCASSNFNGRVYGYTFGSGTRLTVV.

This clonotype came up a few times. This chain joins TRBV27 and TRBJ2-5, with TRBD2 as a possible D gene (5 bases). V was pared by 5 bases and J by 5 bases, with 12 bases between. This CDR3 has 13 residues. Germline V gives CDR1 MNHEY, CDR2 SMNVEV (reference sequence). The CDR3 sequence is CASSARGRETQYF. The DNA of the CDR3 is TGTGCCAGCAGTGCCCGGGGTCGGGAGACCCAGTACTTC.

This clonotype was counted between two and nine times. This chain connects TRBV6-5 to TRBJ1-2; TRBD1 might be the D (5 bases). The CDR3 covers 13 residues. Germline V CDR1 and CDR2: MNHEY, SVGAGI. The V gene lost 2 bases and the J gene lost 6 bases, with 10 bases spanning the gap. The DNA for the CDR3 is TGTGCCAGCAGTTACGGGGGGTTTGATGGCTACACCTTC. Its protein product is CASSYGGFDGYTF.

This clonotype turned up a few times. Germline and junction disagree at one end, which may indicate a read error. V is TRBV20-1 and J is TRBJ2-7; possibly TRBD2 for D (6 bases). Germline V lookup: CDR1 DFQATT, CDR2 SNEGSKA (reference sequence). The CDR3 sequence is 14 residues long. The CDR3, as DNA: TGCAGTGCTAGGACCGGGACTGGGTCCTCCGAGCAGTACTTC. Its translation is CSARTGTGSSEQYF.

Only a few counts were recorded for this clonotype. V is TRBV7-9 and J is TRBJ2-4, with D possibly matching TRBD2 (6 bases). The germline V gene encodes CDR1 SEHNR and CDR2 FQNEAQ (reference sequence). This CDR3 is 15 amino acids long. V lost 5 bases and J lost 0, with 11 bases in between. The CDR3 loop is CASSPGDLAKNIQYF. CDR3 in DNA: TGTGCCAGCAGCCCGGGGGACCTAGCCAAAAACATTCAGTACTTC.

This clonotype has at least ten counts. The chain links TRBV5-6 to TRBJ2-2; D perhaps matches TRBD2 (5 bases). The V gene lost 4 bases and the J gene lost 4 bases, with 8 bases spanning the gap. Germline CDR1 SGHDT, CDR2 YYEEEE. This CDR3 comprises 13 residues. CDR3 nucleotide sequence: TGTGCCAGCAGCCTCGGGGTCACCGGGGAGCTGTTTTTT. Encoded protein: CASSLGVTGELFF. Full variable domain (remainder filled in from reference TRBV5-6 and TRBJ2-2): DAGVTQSPTHLIKTRGQQVTLRCSPKSGHDTVSWYQQALGQGPQFIFQYYEEEERQRGNFPDRFSGHQFPNYSSELNVNALLLGDSALYLCASSLGVTGELFFGEGSRLTVL.

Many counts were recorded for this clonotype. This CDR3 is CASSRQANTGELFF. The CDR3 nucleotides are TGTGCCAGCAGCCGACAGGCGAACACCGGGGAGCTGTTTTTT. This rearrangement joins TRBV6-5 to TRBJ2-2, with a possible D match to TRBD1 (6 bases). With 6 bases removed from V and 0 bases from J, the gap between germline ends came to 8 bases. The CDR3 contains 14 residues. CDR1 and CDR2 (germline): MNHEY, SVGAGI.

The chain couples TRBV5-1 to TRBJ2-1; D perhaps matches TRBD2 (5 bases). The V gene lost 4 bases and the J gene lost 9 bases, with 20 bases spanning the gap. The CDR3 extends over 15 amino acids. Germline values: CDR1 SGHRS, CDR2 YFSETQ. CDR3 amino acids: CASSPGLLLSGEQFF. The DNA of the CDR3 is TGCGCCAGCAGCCCTGGACTCCTCCTTTCCGGTGAGCAGTTCTTC.

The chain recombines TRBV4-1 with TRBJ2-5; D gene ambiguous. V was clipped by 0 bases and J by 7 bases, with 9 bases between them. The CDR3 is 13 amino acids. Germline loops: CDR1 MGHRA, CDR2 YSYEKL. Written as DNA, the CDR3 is TGCGCCAGCAGCCAAGATACCCATGGGACCCAGTACTTC. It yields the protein CASSQDTHGTQYF.

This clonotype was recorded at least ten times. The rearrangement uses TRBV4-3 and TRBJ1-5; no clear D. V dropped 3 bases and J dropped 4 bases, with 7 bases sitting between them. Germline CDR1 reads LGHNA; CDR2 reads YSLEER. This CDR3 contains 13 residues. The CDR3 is CASSHGENQPQHF. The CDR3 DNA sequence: TGCGCCAGCAGCCACGGGGAGAATCAGCCCCAGCATTTT.

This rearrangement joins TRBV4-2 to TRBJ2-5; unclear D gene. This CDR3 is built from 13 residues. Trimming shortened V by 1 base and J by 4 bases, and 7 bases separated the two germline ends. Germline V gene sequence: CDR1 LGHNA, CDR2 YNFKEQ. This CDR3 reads CASSQARPETQYF. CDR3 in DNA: TGTGCCAGCAGCCAAGCGCGCCCAGAGACCCAGTACTTC.